The 25 T cell receptor beta chains given below trace back to one sample, sequenced in a study of patients and donors after allogeneic stem cell transplantation. TCRdb re-called the RT-PCR reads with MiXCR, one entry per CDR3 protein. The table lists about 410,000 distinct CDR3 sequences, 16% of them singletons. The specimen sequenced was blood, either unsorted or a sorted T cell fraction (not recorded which). These receptors all stem from a human donor who was either an allogeneic HSCT recipient or a stem cell or donor lymphocyte infusion donor (not recorded which). It is not recorded whose cells these are; they may come from a transplant donor.

A note on this clonotype: One end of the junction is discordant with germline, which a read error may explain. The chain links TRBV7-7 to TRBJ2-1; D is unclear. The CDR3 covers 15 residues. Per the germline V gene, CDR1 is SSHAT and CDR2 is FNYEAQ (reference sequence). CDR3 sequence reads: CASSFRLVRDNEQFF. The CDR3 bases are TGTGCTAGCAGCTTTCGCCTAGTCAGAGACAATGAGCAGTTCTTC.

This clonotype came up a few times. This sequence joins TRBV5-1 and TRBJ2-5, with D hard to call. CDR1 SGHRS and CDR2 YFSETQ come from the germline V gene. This CDR3 has 13 residues. The V gene lost 4 bases and the J gene lost 0 bases, with 7 bases spanning the gap. The CDR3, as DNA: TGCGCCAGCAGCCTTATGTACCAAGAGACCCAGTACTTC. Residues: CASSLMYQETQYF.

The rearrangement uses TRBV4-2 and TRBJ2-1; 7 nucleotides agree with TRBD2. Trimming cost V 1 base and J 8 bases; bases outside gene matches: 2. Germline V gene lookup returns CDR1 LGHNA and CDR2 YNFKEQ. The CDR3 runs 13 residues. The chain's CDR3 is CASSQVAGDEQFF. In nucleotides, the CDR3 is TGTGCCAGCAGCCAAGTTGCGGGAGATGAGCAGTTCTTC.

This clonotype has only a few counts. The V and J genes are TRBV5-1 and TRBJ1-1; 8 nucleotides agree with TRBD1. V was clipped by 0 bases and J by 8 bases; unmatched bases: 6. Germline assignment: CDR1 SGHRS and CDR2 YFSETQ. The CDR3 contains 14 residues. This chain's CDR3 is CASSLGDRGNEAFF. The CDR3 region has the DNA TGCGCCAGCAGCTTGGGAGACAGGGGTAACGAAGCTTTCTTT. The whole variable domain, remainder taken from reference TRBV5-1 and TRBJ1-1, is KAGVTQTPRYLIKTRGQQVTLSCSPISGHRSVSWYQQTPGQGLQFLFEYFSETQRNKGNFPGRFSGRQFSNSRSEMNVSTLELGDSALYLCASSLGDRGNEAFFGQGTRLTVV.

This clonotype was seen at least ten times. The chain links TRBV5-1 to TRBJ1-2, with D perhaps TRBD1 (5 bases). This CDR3 has 13 residues. Trimming removed 5 bases at V and 5 bases at J, with 13 bases between. The V gene's germline CDR1 is SGHRS and CDR2 YFSETQ. CDR3 nucleotides: TGCGCCAGCAGGGCCGGGGGGGGTTATGGCTACACCTTC. Its protein product is CASRAGGGYGYTF.

This chain joins TRBV4-3 and TRBJ1-1, with a tentative D call TRBD1 (5 bases). The CDR3 has 16 residues. Trimming pared 0 bases from V and 6 bases from J, leaving 17 bases between. CDR1 is LGHNA, CDR2 YSLEER, per germline. The CDR3 DNA reads TGCGCCAGCAGCCAAGATGGTCAGGGAATTTGGGCTGAAGCTTTCTTT. Translation gives CASSQDGQGIWAEAFF.

Only a few counts were recorded for this clonotype. This rearrangement joins TRBV19 to TRBJ1-6; weak D call: TRBD1 (5 bases). V lost 3 bases and J 10 bases, leaving 10 bases between the germline ends. The CDR3 extends over 13 amino acids. CDR1 is LNHDA, CDR2 SQIVND, per germline (reference sequence). The CDR3: CASSIAGGSPLHF. DNA for the CDR3: TGTGCCAGTAGTATCGCGGGGGGATCACCCCTCCACTTT.

This clonotype has just one count. The chain uses TRBV4-1 and TRBJ2-1, with 7 bases aligning to TRBD1. V was clipped by 4 bases and J by 1 base; unmatched bases: 7. The CDR3 has 16 residues. CDR1 is MGHRA, CDR2 YSYEKL, per germline. Written as DNA, the CDR3 is TGCGCCAGCAGCCTCGGAGAGGGGGCATCCTACAATGAGCAGTTCTTC. Translation gives CASSLGEGASYNEQFF.

This clonotype was picked up a small number of times. The chain couples TRBV2 to TRBJ1-5; D not certain. Deletions cut 10 bases from V and 7 bases from J, with 17 bases between. The V gene's germline CDR1 is SNHLY and CDR2 FYNNEI. The CDR3 is 13 residues long. The CDR3 protein is CAITEEIGQPQHF. The CDR3 DNA reads TGTGCCATTACGGAAGAAATAGGCCAGCCCCAGCATTTT.

This clonotype was seen many times. V is TRBV4-1 and J is TRBJ2-3; D not resolved. The V gene's germline CDR1 is MGHRA and CDR2 YSYEKL. The CDR3 length is 13 residues. The V end lost 0 bases, the J end lost 6 bases, and 7 bases lay between the germline ends. This CDR3 is CASSQDSPDTQYF. The CDR3 nucleotides read TGCGCCAGCAGCCAAGATAGCCCCGATACGCAGTATTTT.

This clonotype was detected ten times or more. The chain links TRBV24-1 to TRBJ1-5; D is undetermined. The CDR3 loop spans 12 amino acids. V lost 5 bases to trimming and J lost 3 bases, with 4 bases between them. Germline assignment: CDR1 KGHDR and CDR2 SFDVKD. CDR3 amino acids: CATSAPNQPQHF. In nucleotides, the CDR3 is TGTGCCACCAGTGCCCCCAATCAGCCCCAGCATTTT.

The CDR3 loop reads CASSLVKGLNQPQHF. In DNA form, the CDR3 reads TGTGCCAGCAGTTTAGTGAAGGGGCTCAATCAGCCCCAGCATTTT. V and J are TRBV12-3 or TRBV12-4 and TRBJ1-5, with TRBD1 as a possible D gene (5 bases). The CDR3 runs 15 residues. Trimming cost V 1 base and J 3 bases, with 10 bases left between them.

Only one count was recorded for this clonotype. This chain's CDR3 is CASSGPPGTPKSNIQYF. The CDR3 bases are TGTGCCAGCAGCGGGCCCCCAGGGACCCCCAAATCAAACATTCAGTACTTC. The gene calls are TRBV9 and TRBJ2-4; the D gene could be TRBD1 or TRBD2 (5 bases each). Deletions cut 3 bases from V and 6 bases from J, with 22 bases between. This CDR3 is 17 amino acids long. Germline CDR1 and CDR2: SGDLS and YYNGEE.

The chain links TRBV5-1 to TRBJ2-3, with 8 positions matching TRBD2. This CDR3 region has 16 residues. The V and J ends lost 0 bases and 3 bases, in that order; junction bases with no gene match: 6. Germline lookup yields CDR1 SGHRS and CDR2 YFSETQ. The CDR3 region is CASSLEAGVGTDTQYF. CDR3 bases: TGCGCCAGCAGCTTGGAAGCGGGAGTTGGTACAGATACGCAGTATTTT.

The J gene is TRBJ2-3, the V gene TRBV6-1; 7 positions match TRBD2. The CDR3 spans 13 residues. CDR1 and CDR2 from the germline V gene are MNHNS and SASEGT. V shed 7 bases, J shed 4 bases, and the junction held 5 bases outside the gene matches. In DNA, the CDR3 is TGTGCCAGCACCCCCAGCGGGGCAGATACGCAGTATTTT. Its protein product is CASTPSGADTQYF.

This clonotype was seen a handful of times. The V call is TRBV28, the J call TRBJ1-4; no clear D. The germline CDR1 and CDR2 sequences are MDHEN and SYDVKM. The CDR3 runs to 15 residues. The V end was cut by 3 bases, the J end by 4 bases, with 12 bases between. In DNA, the CDR3 is TGTGCCAGCAGTTTTACTCGGGTGGGTAATGAAAAACTGTTTTTT. It is translated as CASSFTRVGNEKLFF.

This clonotype was detected a few times. The gene calls are TRBV20-1 and TRBJ2-5; D call uncertain. Germline V gene sequence: CDR1 DFQATT, CDR2 SNEGSKA (reference sequence). V lost 3 bases and J lost 4, with 12 bases in between. This CDR3 contains 13 residues. This CDR3 is CSARGTGSETQYF. The CDR3 region has the DNA TGCAGTGCTAGGGGTACTGGATCAGAGACCCAGTACTTC.

The rearrangement joins TRBV28 to TRBJ2-3; D gene ambiguous. Germline V gene data show CDR1 as MDHEN and CDR2 as SYDVKM. The CDR3 is 14 residues long. Trimming took 1 base from V and 0 from J, leaving 5 bases between them. CDR3: CASSLFASTDTQYF. CDR3 in DNA: TGTGCCAGCAGTTTATTTGCTAGCACAGATACGCAGTATTTT. The full variable domain, its missing parts supplied by reference TRBV28 and TRBJ2-3, is DVKVTQSSRYLVKRTGEKVFLECVQDMDHENMFWYRQDPGLGLRLIYFSYDVKMKEKGDIPEGYSVSREKKERFSLILESASTNQTSMYLCASSLFASTDTQYFGPGTRLTVL.

This clonotype turned up a few times. V usage is TRBV20-1 and J usage is TRBJ1-1; 7 nucleotides agree with TRBD1. The ends lost 5 bases at V and 5 bases at J; junction bases unmatched: 8. CDR1 and CDR2 from the germline V gene are DFQATT and SNEGSKA (reference sequence). The CDR3 consists of 13 residues. The CDR3: CSAGITGATEAFF. DNA for the CDR3: TGCAGTGCTGGGATAACAGGGGCAACTGAAGCTTTCTTT.

This clonotype was observed at least ten times. V is TRBV20-1 and J is TRBJ2-3, with 7 bases identical to TRBD1. Unmatched junction bases numbered 8, after V lost 6 bases and J lost 2 bases. The length of the CDR3 is 14 residues. The germline gives CDR1 DFQATT, CDR2 SNEGSKA (reference sequence). The CDR3 spells CSAVQQGTTDTQYF. The CDR3 region has the DNA TGCAGTGCCGTCCAACAGGGGACCACAGATACGCAGTATTTT.

CDR3 nucleotides: TGTGCCAGCTCACCCCCCGCAGACACCGGGGAGCTGTTTTTT. Translation gives CASSPPADTGELFF. The J gene is TRBJ2-2, the V gene TRBV18; no definite D call. With 3 bases removed from V and 3 bases from J, the gap between germline ends came to 8 bases. The CDR3 is made up of 14 amino acids. Germline loops: CDR1 KGHSH, CDR2 LQKENI.

This clonotype was counted at least ten times. The chain's CDR3 is CASTQGIYTEAFF. CDR3 nucleotide sequence: TGTGCCAGTACACAGGGGATTTATACTGAAGCTTTCTTT. V and J are TRBV12-3 or TRBV12-4 and TRBJ1-1; TRBD1 aligns across 7 bases. The CDR3 is made up of 13 amino acids. J gave up 5 bases and V 9 bases, and 9 bases lay outside the gene matches.

There are many counts of this clonotype. The chain joins TRBV4-3 to TRBJ2-1; D uncertain. V lost 3 bases to trimming and J lost 5 bases, with 17 bases between them. This CDR3 has 16 amino acids. Germline CDR1 LGHNA, CDR2 YSLEER. The CDR3 here is CASSHVAGGVNNEQFF. The CDR3 nucleotides are TGCGCCAGCAGCCATGTGGCCGGTGGGGTAAACAATGAGCAGTTCTTC.

In its sample, this clonotype was seen a few times. CDR3 protein: CASSSQRGVLTGELFF. The CDR3 region has the DNA TGTGCCAGCAGCTCCCAGCGGGGGGTGCTCACCGGGGAGCTGTTTTTT. J is TRBJ2-2 and V is TRBV11-1; TRBD2 aligns across 9 bases. V lost 4 bases, J lost 4 bases, and 7 bases stayed unmatched. The CDR3 consists of 16 residues. Germline V gives CDR1 SGHAT, CDR2 FQDESV (reference sequence).

This clonotype was counted at least ten times. The gene calls are TRBV20-1 and TRBJ2-5; the D is unclear. The CDR3 is made up of 14 amino acids. V was cut by 3 bases and J by 4 bases, with 15 bases left in between. Germline V gene lookup returns CDR1 DFQATT and CDR2 SNEGSKA (reference sequence). The CDR3 spells CSARKSVPPETQYF. DNA for the CDR3: TGCAGTGCTAGGAAAAGCGTTCCTCCAGAGACCCAGTACTTC.